This TCR beta chain appears in the sequencing data of a study of cytomegalovirus exposure and HLA in healthy donors. In the study overall: There were over 350 genotyped donors. Of these, about 81% fell in the genetic ancestry cluster associated with self-reported Caucasian donors.

With 6 bases removed from V and 8 bases from J, the gap between germline ends came to 17 bases. Germline-derived CDR1 and CDR2 are ENHRY and SYGVKD. This CDR3 comprises 15 residues. Concerning this clone itself: Its cognate antigen is unknown.

Overall study findings and caveats: Most TCRs appeared rarely, but some public TCRs recurred in many donors.

The PCR employed 60 Vbeta primers together with 13 Jbeta primers. Produced via immunoSEQ multiplex PCR; TCRdb's table is partial and in-frame only. This sample has about 43,000 clones, with around 64% found just once. Sequenced sample: PBMCs. The TCR sequence derives from a human donor in good health. The rearrangement uses TRBV10-3 and TRBJ1-6; possible D gene TRBD1, 6 bases. The CDR3 nucleotides are TGTGCCATCAGGGACTCAGGGGCTAGGGATTCACCCCTCCACTTT. Protein sequence: CAIRDSGARDSPLHF.